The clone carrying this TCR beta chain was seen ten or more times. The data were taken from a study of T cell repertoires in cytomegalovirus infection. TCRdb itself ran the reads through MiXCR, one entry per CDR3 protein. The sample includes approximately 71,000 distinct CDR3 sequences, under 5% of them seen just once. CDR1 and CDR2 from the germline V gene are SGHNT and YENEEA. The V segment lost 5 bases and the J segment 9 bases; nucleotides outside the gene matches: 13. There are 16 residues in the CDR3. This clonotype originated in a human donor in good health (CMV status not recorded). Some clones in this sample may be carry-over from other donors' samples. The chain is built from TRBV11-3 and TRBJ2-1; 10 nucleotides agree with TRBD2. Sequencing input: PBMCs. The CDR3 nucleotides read TGTGCCAGCAGCGTGACGACGGGACTAGCGTCGGGTGAGCAGTTCTTC. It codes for CASSVTTGLASGEQFF.